Listed below are T cell receptor beta chains from one sample, sequenced in a study of OX40 agonist ivuxolimab in advanced cancers. TCRdb's table, derived via immunoSEQ multiplex PCR, lists solely in-frame clones and lacks some. The data hold around 77,000 clones, with over 75% observed a single time. Here the sequenced sample was CD4+ or CD8+ T cells sorted from blood, taken in a trial of the OX40 agonist ivuxolimab. The receptors here all came from an adult with an advanced solid tumor such as melanoma, head and neck, liver or kidney cancer. The conserved cysteine and the conserved F or W are not part of the CDR3 here. The order of the fields is V gene, J gene, CDR3 protein.

v_gene: TRBV6-6; j_gene: TRBJ2-2; CDR3aa: ASSYSGENTGELF
v_gene: TRBV6-1; j_gene: TRBJ1-1; CDR3aa: ASRWERVNTEAF
v_gene: TRBV5-6; j_gene: TRBJ2-3; CDR3aa: ASSIGHTDTQY
v_gene: TRBV11-3; j_gene: TRBJ2-2; CDR3aa: ASSAKYTGELF
v_gene: TRBV28; j_gene: TRBJ1-1; CDR3aa: ASSFHQGNTEAF
v_gene: TRBV7-9; j_gene: TRBJ2-2; CDR3aa: ASSPLSTGELF
v_gene: TRBV28; j_gene: TRBJ2-5; CDR3aa: ASSQRGGSGETQY
v_gene: TRBV28; j_gene: TRBJ1-2; CDR3aa: ASSSGQPYGYT
v_gene: TRBV4-1; j_gene: TRBJ2-7; CDR3aa: ASSPDPGRTYEQY
v_gene: TRBV5-6; j_gene: TRBJ1-3; CDR3aa: ASSWGDSPGSGNTIY
v_gene: TRBV4-1; j_gene: TRBJ2-1; CDR3aa: ASSPLEGSSYNEQF
v_gene: TRBV7-2; j_gene: TRBJ2-3; CDR3aa: ASSWDRGTQY
v_gene: TRBV6-5; j_gene: TRBJ1-4; CDR3aa: ASSWGLAEKLF
v_gene: TRBV18; j_gene: TRBJ2-1; CDR3aa: ASSPPLAGGSYNEQF
v_gene: TRBV29-1; j_gene: TRBJ1-1; CDR3aa: SVERQSNTEAF
v_gene: TRBV25-1; j_gene: TRBJ2-1; CDR3aa: ASSRHELVEQF
v_gene: TRBV7-2; j_gene: TRBJ1-5; CDR3aa: ASSPPAGNNQPQH
v_gene: TRBV5-4; j_gene: TRBJ2-7; CDR3aa: ASSPQGRDEQY
v_gene: TRBV19; j_gene: TRBJ1-5; CDR3aa: ASSMGFGQGFSNQPQH
v_gene: TRBV19; j_gene: TRBJ2-5; CDR3aa: ASSIMWTGHQETQY
v_gene: TRBV10-3; j_gene: TRBJ2-1; CDR3aa: AISRDPATGQF
v_gene: TRBV2; j_gene: TRBJ2-7; CDR3aa: ASTGTGGKEWEQY
v_gene: TRBV10-1; j_gene: TRBJ2-7; CDR3aa: ASSGQPSGEQY
v_gene: TRBV18; j_gene: TRBJ1-2; CDR3aa: ASSPAGRDGYT
v_gene: TRBV7-2; j_gene: TRBJ2-4; CDR3aa: ASALDVAKNIQY
v_gene: TRBV5-1; j_gene: TRBJ2-1; CDR3aa: ASSFRTVRSSYNEQF
v_gene: TRBV28; j_gene: TRBJ2-7; CDR3aa: ASSPTDRLGIEQY
v_gene: TRBV9; j_gene: TRBJ2-2; CDR3aa: ASSVGRTSGRVGELF
v_gene: TRBV10-3; j_gene: TRBJ1-2; CDR3aa: AILSTGKGGYT
v_gene: TRBV5-6; j_gene: TRBJ2-5; CDR3aa: ASSLGASGRVPSRGY
v_gene: TRBV19; j_gene: TRBJ2-7; CDR3aa: ASNGQGREQY
v_gene: TRBV11-3; j_gene: TRBJ1-4; CDR3aa: ASSSSQTVREKLF
v_gene: TRBV28; j_gene: TRBJ2-5; CDR3aa: ASSSDRRRGTGSRRETQY
v_gene: TRBV5-6; j_gene: TRBJ1-3; CDR3aa: ASSREGLSGNTIY
v_gene: TRBV7-2; j_gene: TRBJ2-7; CDR3aa: ASSPSFEQY
v_gene: TRBV13; j_gene: TRBJ1-1; CDR3aa: ASSLQGYTEAF
v_gene: TRBV14; j_gene: TRBJ1-6; CDR3aa: ASSQSGGSYNSPLH
v_gene: TRBV28; j_gene: TRBJ1-6; CDR3aa: ASSFPSPGQGTLSSYNSPLH
v_gene: TRBV28; j_gene: TRBJ1-3; CDR3aa: ASSLSWSSGNTIY